A selection of T cell receptor beta chains follows, all from one sample in a study of T cell changes during pregnancy in multiple sclerosis. Sequencing was performed with immunoSEQ multiplex PCR; in TCRdb, only in-frame clones are kept and a portion is missing. The table includes some 77,000 clones, approximately 94% detected once. Sequences were derived from peripheral blood, sampled after pregnancy. Every receptor here comes from a female donor in good health, enrolled as a control in a pregnancy study. Both conserved end residues are part of each CDR3. Each record gives: CDR3 DNA, CDR3 protein, clone size, V gene, D gene, J gene. A D gene is named only where the DNA matches it firmly. Clone size is given for some rows only: seen once, a few or many times, or a class if the clone is expanded.

TGTGCCAGCAGCTTAACGGGAGGGAGGAACACTGAAGCTTTCTTT,CASSLTGGRNTEAFF,.,TRBV7-3,.,TRBJ1-1
TGCGCCAGCAGCCAGGGGGTGGGGTACACTGAAGCTTTCTTT,CASSQGVGYTEAFF,.,TRBV5-1,TRBD1,TRBJ1-1
TGTGCCATCAGTGAGTCGGCAGCGGGGGGGGGCAATGAGCAGTTCTTC,CAISESAAGGGNEQFF,.,TRBV10-3,TRBD2,TRBJ2-1
TGTGCCAGCAGCCGGGACAGTCTCGGAGAGCAGTACTTC,CASSRDSLGEQYF,.,TRBV7-2,TRBD1,TRBJ2-7
TGTGCCAGCAGTGACTCTATAGCAAGCTCCTACAATGAGCAGTTCTTC,CASSDSIASSYNEQFF,.,TRBV6-4,.,TRBJ2-1
TGTGCCAGTAGTGTCACAGGGATGACCACCGGGGAGCTGTTTTTT,CASSVTGMTTGELFF,.,TRBV19,.,TRBJ2-2
TGTGCCAGCATCCCGGTAGGGACTGATGGCTACACCTTC,CASIPVGTDGYTF,.,TRBV7-9,.,TRBJ1-2
TGTGCCAGCAGCTTAAGCGGGGGACTTTGGGATACGCAGTATTTT,CASSLSGGLWDTQYF,.,TRBV5-4,TRBD2,TRBJ2-3
TGTGCCAGCAGTGAGGTAATCGGAGCTAATGAAAAACTGTTTTTT,CASSEVIGANEKLFF,.,TRBV2,.,TRBJ1-4
TGTGCCAGCAGCCACGGGACTAGCGGGAGAGGTGAGCAGTTCTTC,CASSHGTSGRGEQFF,.,TRBV4-2,TRBD2,TRBJ2-1
TGTGCCAGCAGCGCGACTAGCGGGGGTGAGCAGTTCTTC,CASSATSGGEQFF,.,TRBV9,TRBD2,TRBJ2-1
TGCGCCAGCAGCTCGGACAGGGGCAATTCACCCCTCCACTTT,CASSSDRGNSPLHF,.,TRBV5-1,TRBD1,TRBJ1-6
TGTGCCAGCAGCTCCAGCGGGGGGGCCCACAATGAGCAGTTCTTC,CASSSSGGAHNEQFF,.,TRBV7-9,TRBD2,TRBJ2-1
TGTGCCAGCACCGAGATGGGCGCCAGCACCGGGGAGCTGTTTTTT,CASTEMGASTGELFF,.,TRBV27,.,TRBJ2-2
TGTGCCAGCGGACAGGGGCCCGGGCCCCAGCATTTT,CASGQGPGPQHF,.,TRBV19,TRBD1,TRBJ1-5
TGCAGCGTTGGGCCCAAAAGCGTGTCGGAGCAGTTCTTC,CSVGPKSVSEQFF,once,TRBV29-1,.,TRBJ2-1
TGTGCCAGCAGCTTAGCCGGTAGCGGGCCGTACGAGCAGTACTTC,CASSLAGSGPYEQYF,.,TRBV7-8,TRBD2,TRBJ2-7
TGTGCCTGGACGGGCCTAGCGGGGGGATCTAGCACAGATACGCAGTATTTT,CAWTGLAGGSSTDTQYF,.,TRBV30,TRBD2,TRBJ2-3
TGTGCCACCTCAGTTACTACCAATCAGCCCCAGCATTTT,CATSVTTNQPQHF,once,TRBV15,.,TRBJ1-5
TGTGCCAGCAGTGCCTATTCGGCCGGGGAGCTGTTTTTT,CASSAYSAGELFF,.,TRBV27,.,TRBJ2-2
TGTGCCAGCAGCCTAGGGGGCGCTCACTATGGCTACACCTTC,CASSLGGAHYGYTF,.,TRBV27,TRBD1,TRBJ1-2
TGCGCCAGCATTGCGCCTATTGGCACCGGGGAGCTGTTTTTT,CASIAPIGTGELFF,.,TRBV23-1,.,TRBJ2-2
TGTGCCAGTAGTAAACAGGGTCTCAATGAGCAGTTCTTC,CASSKQGLNEQFF,.,TRBV19,.,TRBJ2-1
TGTGCCAGCAGTTTACCGACGAAGACCAGACAGGGGGCAGTCTACGAGCAGTACTTC,CASSLPTKTRQGAVYEQYF,.,TRBV28,TRBD1,TRBJ2-7
TGTGCCACCGTCGGGGGGGGGATAAACAATGAGCAGTTCTTC,CATVGGGINNEQFF,.,TRBV19,TRBD2,TRBJ2-1
TGTGCCACTTGCCAGGACAGGGGGGCTAGCGGGGAGCTGTTTTTT,CATCQDRGASGELFF,.,TRBV6-5,TRBD1,TRBJ2-2
TGTGCCAGCAGCCAATTCGCAGGGGTGGGGGAGACCCAGTACTTC,CASSQFAGVGETQYF,.,TRBV14,.,TRBJ2-5
TGTGCCAGCAGCTTAGGAGGCTGGACAGGGGTTTATCAGCCCCAGCATTTT,CASSLGGWTGVYQPQHF,.,TRBV5-6,TRBD1,TRBJ1-5
TGTGCCAGTAGTAGGCCCCTCGGACAGGTCTCGAACACTGAAGCTTTCTTT,CASSRPLGQVSNTEAFF,.,TRBV19,TRBD1,TRBJ1-1
TGTGCCACCAGCCGAGGGACAGGGAGGGAGACCCAGTACTTC,CATSRGTGRETQYF,once,TRBV15,TRBD1,TRBJ2-5
TGTGCCAGCAGCTTATATGCGGGAGACTGGTACAATGAGCAGTTCTTC,CASSLYAGDWYNEQFF,.,TRBV7-3,TRBD2,TRBJ2-1
TGTGCCAGCAGTTTGAGACCACTGGAGGGCTACACCTTC,CASSLRPLEGYTF,.,TRBV6-5,.,TRBJ1-2
TGTGCCACGCAAACAGGCTACGAGCAGTACTTC,CATQTGYEQYF,once,TRBV10-3,.,TRBJ2-7
TGTGCCAGCAGCTTAGTCCGACTAGCGGGAAGTGAGCAGTACTTC,CASSLVRLAGSEQYF,.,TRBV7-2,TRBD2,TRBJ2-7
TGTGCCAGCAGTTTATGGAGGCACACTGAAGCTTTCTTT,CASSLWRHTEAFF,.,TRBV27,.,TRBJ1-1
TGTGCCAGCAGTGTCCAGGGGACGGAAAAACTGTTTTTT,CASSVQGTEKLFF,once,TRBV6-1,.,TRBJ1-4
TGCGCCAGCAGCCCAGGTAGTAATGAGCAGTTCTTC,CASSPGSNEQFF,.,TRBV5-1,.,TRBJ2-1
TGTGCCAGCAGCGTCTCCTACGAGCAGTACTTC,CASSVSYEQYF,.,TRBV28,.,TRBJ2-7
TGTGCCAGCAAGCGGCTAGCGGGATTCTATGAGCAGTTCTTC,CASKRLAGFYEQFF,.,TRBV27,TRBD2,TRBJ2-1
TGTGCCAGCAGCCCAAGACTAGCGGGAGGTAGCACAGATACGCAGTATTTT,CASSPRLAGGSTDTQYF,once,TRBV7-8,TRBD2,TRBJ2-3
TGCGCCAGCAGCTCGCAACTAGCGGGGGTCCACAATGAGCAGTTCTTC,CASSSQLAGVHNEQFF,.,TRBV5-1,TRBD2,TRBJ2-1
TGTGCCAGCAGCTTGATTGAGGCGCGTGTGACCCAGTACTTC,CASSLIEARVTQYF,.,TRBV5-6,.,TRBJ2-5
TGTGCCAGCAGCCTCAGGGGGCCAGGCGTGGAGCAGTTCTTC,CASSLRGPGVEQFF,.,TRBV11-3,TRBD1,TRBJ2-1
TGTGCCAGCAGCCAAGATATGGGAGGGTGGGGCTACACCTTC,CASSQDMGGWGYTF,.,TRBV4-2,.,TRBJ1-2
TGCAGTGCTAGTTTCGAAGAGACCCAGTACTTC,CSASFEETQYF,.,TRBV20-1,.,TRBJ2-5
TGTGCCAGCAGCCGTAGACTAGCGGGAGGTTTTCAAAACATTCAGTACTTC,CASSRRLAGGFQNIQYF,.,TRBV7-9,TRBD2,TRBJ2-4
TGTGCCAGCTCACAACAGGGCGGGCAGTACTTC,CASSQQGGQYF,.,TRBV18,.,TRBJ2-7
TGTGCCAGCAGCCAAGATTGGAGGCGGGGGACTAGCGGGAGTGGGAAGACCCAGTACTTC,CASSQDWRRGTSGSGKTQYF,once,TRBV4-2,TRBD2,TRBJ2-5
TGTGCCATCAAAGGGACACAGAACACCGGGGAGCTGTTTTTT,CAIKGTQNTGELFF,.,TRBV10-3,.,TRBJ2-2
TGTGCCAGCAGCCCGGGAGTGGGGTCTGGAAACACCATATATTTT,CASSPGVGSGNTIYF,.,TRBV7-8,.,TRBJ1-3
TGTGCCTGGAGTGTAAAGAGATCCTCTGGAAACACCATATATTTT,CAWSVKRSSGNTIYF,.,TRBV30,.,TRBJ1-3
TGTGCCAGCAGCCACGGAGGGGCAGGGCGGTATGGCTACACCTTC,CASSHGGAGRYGYTF,.,TRBV7-2,.,TRBJ1-2
TGTGCCAGCTCACGATACCGGGAGACCCAGTACTTC,CASSRYRETQYF,.,TRBV18,.,TRBJ2-5
TGCGCCAGCAGCATAGGAGATGGAAACACCATATATTTT,CASSIGDGNTIYF,.,TRBV5-1,.,TRBJ1-3